This T cell receptor (beta chain) was recorded in a study of cytomegalovirus exposure and HLA in healthy donors (dated by TCRdb to the late 2010s). Concerning the study at large: In an earlier analysis of 587 of the donors, approximately 260 Gb of sequence data and 90 million to 120 million unique TCR beta sequences from about 179 million T cells were reported. An early release that covered roughly 600 HLA-typed donors contained approximately 300 gigabases of sequencing data and tens of millions of unique TCR sequences. Among the approximately 420 genotyped donors, around 79% belonged to the genetic ancestry cluster associated with self-reported Caucasian donors. The study aimed to test whether cataloging public T cell receptors could reveal signatures of past pathogen exposure. The study profiled the T cell repertoires of under 700 subjects by immunosequencing and related them to cytomegalovirus serostatus. Along with the approximately 650-subject first cohort, a separate validation cohort of approximately 110 different subjects was used. To predict cytomegalovirus infection status, the study combined high-throughput TCR immunosequencing, statistical association of individual TCRs with disease status, and machine learning. A later analysis re-examined previously published TCR beta repertoires from roughly 720 donors and added high-resolution HLA genotyping to investigate patterns of TCR occurrence. The later analysis used no new phenotypic data to find candidate immune exposures, relying instead on TCR beta sequences and their occurrence across donors. An earlier analysis of around 580 of the donors used high-throughput TCR beta sequencing to judge whether each TCR beta V gene segment behaved as functional or pseudogenic. Alongside the repertoire data, information on donor age, sex, ethnicity and CMV serostatus was compiled. Genome-wide SNP genotypes for about three fifths of the roughly 700 donors were used in a later genetic analysis, which treated that subset as a discovery cohort. Every discovery cohort repertoire had been produced on one sequencing platform. Class I and class II HLA loci were covered by the typing at four-digit resolution. The number of donors typed differed by locus, with about 629-630 for A, B, C, DRB1 and DQB1, about 500 for DQA1, 606 for DPA1, and some 450 for DPB1. Four to six DR-DQ haplotypes were handled as single units for association and clustering, since linkage in the cohort was strong. On average, roughly 250,000 unique TCR beta nucleotide sequences were sequenced per donor among roughly 430 genotyped donors of the cohort, with roughly 18% of those sequences being non-productive. What the work shows at the level of the full study, not this receptor alone: According to a later analysis, most CMV-associated TCR beta chains appeared to be HLA-restricted, and the HLA associations seemed to be driven largely by CMV exposure. Because HLA typing was missing for some donors at each locus, association tests included only the typed subset. A later analysis found that TCR association rates varied across HLA loci, with DRB1 alleles showing the most associated TCRs and HLA-C alleles the fewest. When HLA alleles, especially DR and DQ, strongly co-occurred, TCR associations were difficult to assign to individual alleles. Most TCR sequences were seen in very few donors, while some public TCRs were found in many individuals. Broadly in line with IMGT annotations, most TCR beta V segments showed up in productive rearrangements about 90% or about 30% of the time in an earlier analysis of 587 of the donors. The classifier was reported to diagnose cytomegalovirus status with high specificity and sensitivity in both the original cohort and the validation cohort. According to the authors, the approach could potentially be generalized to other disease states and immunological phenotypes. V-gene and J-gene trimming of TCR beta chains was associated with a missense DCLRE1C variant in a later genetic analysis, and the association was replicated in an independent cohort. In this cohort, only TCR beta chains were sequenced, and detectable features were limited by the absence of alpha or paired-chain data. Presence/absence analyses assumed roughly uniform sequencing depth across donors, an assumption that may not hold. At a false discovery rate of 0.05, a later analysis linked 16,951 TCR beta sequences to specific HLA alleles. In a later analysis, HLA-associated TCR beta chains were found to be more clonally expanded and to have lower generation probabilities than equally common non-associated chains. In vitro tests confirmed that three of the cytomegalovirus-associated TCR beta chains recognize cytomegalovirus antigens. Because counts were too low, approximately 18 rarely observed V segments, including chromosome 9 orphons, were excluded from the earlier analysis of under 650 of the donors. Linkage disequilibrium might explain the correlated functional status among segregating V segments, but an unknown experimental factor could not be excluded. The study gave a list of some 150 TCR beta chains associated with cytomegalovirus. Several of the top co-occurrence clusters appeared to be linked to parvovirus B19, influenza, CMV and Epstein-Barr virus, according to a later analysis. A further reported finding was that TCR beta sequences accurately predicted the HLA-A and HLA-B alleles for most subjects in the first cohort. A group of highly shared sequence variants was considered likely to be a technical artifact of the sequencing pipeline. For the cohort, immune exposure information was limited to CMV serostatus. Some IMGT-functional V segments, including TRBV6-2 and TRBV6-3, could not be distinguished by the 87-base-pair reads and were therefore excluded. A later genetic analysis reported fewer N-insertions in productive TCRs among donors in an Asian-associated ancestry cluster than the approximately 700-donor mean.

The library came from the immunoSEQ multiplex PCR assay. A mixture of 60 forward primers for TCR Vbeta segments and 13 reverse primers for TCR Jbeta segments was used in the multiplex PCR. Amplification of the CDR3 region of rearranged TCR beta genes was performed with a multiplex PCR assay on genomic DNA. Amplified TCR beta libraries were sequenced as 87-base-pair reads on the Illumina HiSeq System. Turning to the authors' computational methods: Across the 600 to 700 repertoires, a later analysis counted roughly 84 million unique TCR beta chains, 8.5 million to 12 million of which were shared by at least two donors. Raw reads were error-corrected and collapsed into unique sequences by a nearest-neighbor algorithm in which closely related sequences were merged to remove PCR and sequencing errors. CDR3 sequences were aligned to IMGT reference sequences to assign V, D and J gene segments. Each retained sequence needed at least a six-nucleotide match to both a V gene segment and a J gene segment. A rearrangement was called productive if the CDR3 had no stop codons and remained in frame with V and J, and every other rearrangement was called non-productive. CDR3 was defined according to IMGT convention as the region running from the second conserved V-encoded cysteine to the conserved J-encoded phenylalanine. In an earlier analysis of more than 550 of the donors, sequences lacking an unambiguous match to a single V gene segment were excluded. In an earlier analysis of 450 to 750 of the donors, a V segment was called functional when productive rearrangements were above 56.7%, and segregating when the standard deviation between donors exceeded 5%. A statistical classification framework was built to diagnose cytomegalovirus status from the catalog of TCR beta chain sequences. V and J gene assignment, in a later analysis, came from comparing TCR nucleotide sequences with IMGT/GENE-DB human TR gene sequences. Using the TCRdist pipeline, a later analysis assigned CDR3 sequences along with most-parsimonious VDJ recombination scenarios. In a later analysis, every TCR beta chain was defined by the combination of its CDR3 amino acid sequence and its V-gene family, and reads without a unique V-gene family were dropped. As a way to deal with suspected cross-contamination and a sequencing artifact, a later analysis dropped 500 to 700 nucleotide sequences that were highly shared and had low generation probability. In a later analysis, a clonal expansion index was calculated for each public chain from normalized within-repertoire ranks of inferred template counts. A later analysis computed generation probabilities with a VDJ recombination model fitted to out-of-frame rearrangements, and checked the results against IGoR. Hypergeometric tests were used in a later analysis to score TCR-TCR, TCR-HLA and TCR-CMV co-occurrence, with a repertoire-size bias correction applied to the TCR pairs. A later analysis estimated false discovery rates by permuting HLA or CMV assignments 20 times. In a later analysis, co-occurring TCRs were grouped using DBSCAN, and TCRdist sequence similarity was added for clustering within HLA-allele-positive subsets. Repertoires with fewer than 30,000 or more than 120,000 public chains were left out of co-occurrence clustering, as were five repertoires with anomalous nucleotide sharing. Entries here come from immuneACCESS through TCRdb and include only in-frame sequences with V and J called. Some clones fail to appear in such tables; in the studies checked, an unresolved V gene covers under half of the shortfall, and the cause of the remainder is unknown. V, J and clone size were drawn from that table, and D and trimming were deduced from the DNA. The sample contains approximately 150,000 clones, approximately 80% of them found a single time. The biggest ten clones account for 3.7% of the sample.

As concerns this clone: It has no known antigen specificity. Base qualities are not recorded, but no much larger clone differs from it by a single base.

At the junction V is shortened by 6 bases and J by 2 bases; bases outside the gene matches: 4. The germline V gene provides CDR1 SGHTA and CDR2 FQGNSA. From the cysteine through the phenylalanine, the CDR3 covers 14 amino acids. The retained sequence is limited to the CDR3, 42 bases, with the frame set at the first base. The cohort consisted of 600 to 750 healthy bone marrow donors. At the time of sampling, every cohort member was nominally healthy, though immune exposures that went unrecorded were likely present. The donor was CMV seropositive and was included in the group of 300 or so seropositive cohort members. Each donor provided a peripheral blood sample, and peripheral blood mononuclear cells were used for TCR beta sequencing. Genomic DNA was extracted from the blood cell samples with the Qiagen DNeasy Blood Extraction Kit.

The sequence is built from TRBV7-2 and TRBJ2-3, with 8 bases in between that match TRBD2. Sequencing input: PBMCs. The TCR comes from a man in his thirties or forties in good health and CMV-seropositive. The nucleotide sequence is TGTGCCAGCAGGATCGGGGGGGCCACAGATACGCAGTATTTT. Translated, this is CASRIGGATDTQYF.